These 29 T cell receptor beta chains originate from one sample sequenced in a study of blood T cells in healthy people across ages. A second PCR of 7 to 11 cycles used a sample-barcoded 5' primer and a J-beta primer mix. Via MiXCR, TCRdb re-called the 5' RACE reads, giving one row per CDR3 protein. In the table there are some 1,800,000 distinct CDR3 sequences, about two fifths of which are singletons. What was sequenced was blood. The receptor source for this set is a human donor in good health.

Notes on this clonotype: The junction does not match germline at one end; this may be a read error. The chain carries TRBV4-3 and TRBJ2-7, with D unresolved. The V gene's germline CDR1 is LGHNA and CDR2 YSLEER. This CDR3 contains 14 residues. The CDR3 loop is CTSSQGANTYEQYF. CDR3 sequence (DNA): TGCACCAGCAGCCAAGGTGCAAACACCTACGAGCAGTACTTC.

The table lists this clonotype with a few counts. V is TRBV20-1 and J is TRBJ2-3; D possibly corresponds to TRBD1 (6 bases). The CDR3 runs 13 residues. Germline CDR1 DFQATT, CDR2 SNEGSKA (reference sequence). Trimming took off 3 bases at V and 0 bases at J, with 7 bases between the two ends. As DNA, the CDR3 is TGCAGTGCTAGTCAGGGGAGCACAGATACGCAGTATTTT. Translated: CSASQGSTDTQYF.

The chain combines TRBV15 with TRBJ1-4, with D maybe TRBD1 (6 bases). Germline CDR1 is LNHNV and CDR2 is YYDKDF (reference sequence). Trimming removed 7 bases from V and 8 bases from J, with 17 bases in between. The CDR3 contains 14 residues. The CDR3 here is CATTKGGATEKLFF. CDR3 DNA sequence: TGTGCCACCACCAAGGGGGGGGCAACGGAAAAACTGTTTTTT. The entire variable domain, with the rest obtained from reference TRBV15 and TRBJ1-4, is as follows: DAMVIQNPRYQVTQFGKPVTLSCSQTLNHNVMYWYQQKSSQAPKLLFHYYDKDFNNEADTPDNFQSRRPNTSFCFLDIRSPGLGDTAMYLCATTKGGATEKLFFGSGTQLSVL.

This clonotype was seen many times. CDR3 region: CASSSDRGTDTQYF. DNA of the CDR3: TGTGCCAGCAGTTCTGACAGGGGCACAGATACGCAGTATTTT. The genes are TRBV2 and TRBJ2-3, with TRBD1 matching over 7 bases. V lost 5 bases to trimming and J lost 1 base; unmatched junction nucleotides: 3. This CDR3 has 14 residues. CDR1 and CDR2 from the germline V gene are SNHLY and FYNNEI. Combining the CDR3 with reference TRBV2 and TRBJ2-3 gives the whole variable domain EPEVTQTPSHQVTQMGQEVILRCVPISNHLYFYWYRQILGQKVEFLVSFYNNEISEKSEIFDDQFSVERPDGSNFTLKIRSTKLEDSAMYFCASSSDRGTDTQYFGPGTRLTVL.

As regards this clonotype: A much larger clone differs by one base, so this may be a read error. The chain has TRBV10-3 and TRBJ2-5; D is ambiguous. The germline CDR1 and CDR2 sequences are ENHRY and SYGVKD. The CDR3 consists of 13 residues. CDR3 amino acids: CTISESIAETQYF. The DNA of the CDR3 is TGTACCATCAGTGAGTCGATTGCGGAGACCCAGTACTTC.

The chain carries TRBV10-3 and TRBJ2-7, with a possible D match to TRBD1 (5 bases). This CDR3 is built from 11 residues. V shed 3 bases and J shed 9 bases, with 9 bases lying between them. Germline V gene lookup returns CDR1 ENHRY and CDR2 SYGVKD. The CDR3 reads CAISDIGAQYF. CDR3 bases: TGTGCCATCAGTGATATAGGGGCGCAGTACTTC.

In this sample, this clonotype turned up a few times. V is TRBV10-3 and J is TRBJ2-7, with D possibly TRBD2 on 5 matching bases. Trimming stripped 4 bases from V and 4 bases from J, with 14 bases between. In germline, CDR1 is ENHRY, CDR2 SYGVKD. The CDR3 is 14 residues long. CDR3: CAISGSLAGYEQYF. CDR3 nucleotide sequence: TGTGCCATCAGTGGGAGCCTAGCTGGTTACGAGCAGTACTTC.

The chain recombines TRBV6-5 with TRBJ2-7; D ambiguous. V dropped 2 bases and J dropped 3 bases, with 8 bases sitting between them. Germline V CDR1 and CDR2: MNHEY, SVGAGI. This CDR3 contains 13 residues. CDR3 loop: CASSYDPYYEQYF. The CDR3 DNA reads TGTGCCAGCAGTTACGACCCTTACTACGAGCAGTACTTC.

The rearrangement joins TRBV20-1 to TRBJ1-2; 7 bases fit TRBD1. The CDR3 contains 12 residues. CDR1 and CDR2 (germline): DFQATT, SNEGSKA (reference sequence). J gave up 4 bases and V 4 bases, and 3 bases lay outside the gene matches. The CDR3 reads CSAKDRPYGYTF. CDR3 DNA sequence: TGCAGTGCTAAGGACAGGCCCTATGGCTACACCTTC.

This clonotype was picked up a small number of times. The gene calls are TRBV5-1 and TRBJ2-7; 7 bases line up with TRBD1. This CDR3 comprises 16 residues. Trimming took 5 bases from V and 0 from J; bases not matched to a gene: 11. CDR1 is SGHRS, CDR2 YFSETQ, per germline. The CDR3 coding sequence is TGCGCCAGCAGTCCTAGTCCGGGACAGATCTCCTACGAGCAGTACTTC. Translated: CASSPSPGQISYEQYF.

This chain joins TRBV6-6 and TRBJ2-2; D gene unclear. V shed 5 bases and J shed 1 base, with 11 bases lying between them. The V gene's germline CDR1 is MNHNY and CDR2 SVGAGI (reference sequence). This CDR3 comprises 15 residues. This CDR3 reads CASSTTARNTGELFF. In nucleotides, the CDR3 is TGTGCCAGCAGTACGACGGCGAGGAACACCGGGGAGCTGTTTTTT.

In the case of this clonotype: At one boundary the junction diverges from the germline segment, which might be a read error. The chain combines TRBV12-3 or TRBV12-4 with TRBJ2-5; D gene ambiguous. The CDR3 is made up of 12 amino acids. The CDR3 DNA sequence: TGTGTCAGCACCCCTTATCGAGAGACCCAGTACTTC. Protein: CVSTPYRETQYF.

This clonotype was recorded once. V and J are TRBV12-3 or TRBV12-4 and TRBJ2-7; 7 bases map to TRBD2. Trimming at V came to 1 base and at J to 5 bases, leaving 5 bases not matched to a gene. The CDR3 runs to 14 residues. CDR3 residues: CASSLGGLGHEQYF. The CDR3 nucleotides read TGTGCCAGCAGTTTAGGAGGACTAGGACACGAGCAGTACTTC.

This chain connects TRBV7-9 to TRBJ2-5; D perhaps matches TRBD2 (7 bases). CDR1 is SEHNR, CDR2 FQNEAQ, per germline (reference sequence). The CDR3 covers 13 residues. DNA for the CDR3: TGTGGTTCCTCGGGGGGCCTTCAAGAGACCCAGTACTTC. This translates into CGSSGGLQETQYF.

V gene TRBV25-1 combines with J gene TRBJ2-4; D possibly corresponds to TRBD1 (6 bases). The J call is in doubt because the DNA end fits TRBJ2-5 better. The CDR3 sequence is 13 residues long. Germline CDR1 reads MGHDK; CDR2 reads SYGVNS. This CDR3 reads CASRFGTLGTQYF. CDR3 bases: TGTGCCAGCAGATTCGGGACATTAGGGACCCAGTACTTC.

This chain uses TRBV6-5 with TRBJ2-6; 11 bases are shared with TRBD1. V lost 0 bases, J lost 0 bases, and 4 bases stayed unmatched. The CDR3 consists of 19 residues. CDR1 is MNHEY, CDR2 SVGAGI, per germline. In nucleotides, the CDR3 is TGTGCCAGCAGTTACTCGAGGACAGGGGGCTACTCTGGGGCCAACGTCCTGACTTTC. This encodes CASSYSRTGGYSGANVLTF.

The CDR3, as DNA: TGTGCCACCTCAGGGGATAGCAAGACCCAGTACTTC. Encoded protein: CATSGDSKTQYF. The J gene is TRBJ2-5, the V gene TRBV6-5; TRBD1 might be the D (6 bases). V lost 10 bases and J lost 6, with 15 bases in between. Germline V gene data show CDR1 as MNHEY and CDR2 as SVGAGI. The CDR3 contains 12 residues.

This sequence joins TRBV20-1 and TRBJ2-1; TRBD2 matches at 7 bases. CDR1 and CDR2 (germline): DFQATT, SNEGSKA (reference sequence). Trimming took 0 bases from V and 1 from J; bases not matched to a gene: 6. This CDR3 is 16 amino acids long. CDR3 sequence: CSAREGRAGSYNEQFF. The CDR3 DNA is TGCAGTGCTAGAGAGGGGAGAGCGGGGTCCTACAATGAGCAGTTCTTC.

This chain joins TRBV20-1 and TRBJ2-4; maybe TRBD1 (7 bases). CDR1 is DFQATT and CDR2 is SNEGSKA in the germline V gene (reference sequence). CDR3 size: 14 residues. Trimming stripped 3 bases from V and 7 bases from J, with 16 bases between. CDR3 residues: CSARGGQYSNIQYF. CDR3 coding DNA: TGCAGTGCTAGGGGGGGACAGTACTCCAACATTCAGTACTTC.

The V and J genes are TRBV4-1 and TRBJ1-2; unclear D gene. The ends were cut back, 0 bases at V and 4 bases at J, with 12 bases in the middle. Germline CDR1 and CDR2: MGHRA and YSYEKL. This CDR3 region has 15 residues. In DNA form, the CDR3 reads TGCGCCAGCAGCCAAGAACGGGGAGTGGGCTATGGCTACACCTTC. This encodes CASSQERGVGYGYTF.

This chain connects TRBV7-9 to TRBJ2-4, with a weak D call TRBD2 (6 bases). With the DNA end fitting TRBJ2-7 better, the J assignment may be wrong. There are 13 residues in the CDR3. Per germline, CDR1 SEHNR and CDR2 FQNEAQ (reference sequence). CDR3 sequence reads: CASSRESGYEQYF. For the CDR3, the DNA is TGTGCCAGCAGCCGGGAGTCGGGCTACGAGCAGTACTTC.

Ten or more counts support this clonotype. This chain joins TRBV4-3 and TRBJ1-2; D unclear. This CDR3 contains 13 residues. The germline V gene has CDR1 LGHNA and CDR2 YSLEER. V lost 0 bases and J lost 2, with 4 bases in between. The CDR3 coding sequence is TGCGCCAGCAGCCAAGATGCGAACTATGGCTACACCTTC. It codes for CASSQDANYGYTF.

This clonotype appeared a few times. The chain is built from TRBV20-1 and TRBJ1-1; D is unclear. The germline V gene has CDR1 DFQATT and CDR2 SNEGSKA (reference sequence). V lost 2 bases and J lost 1, with 8 bases in between. The CDR3 has 13 amino acids. In DNA, the CDR3 is TGCAGTGCTAGATCGGCGTCGAACACTGAAGCTTTCTTT. Its translation: CSARSASNTEAFF.

Details on this clonotype: The junction departs from germline at one end; a sequencing error may be responsible. The chain is built from TRBV20-1 and TRBJ2-3; TRBD1 agrees at 7 bases. The CDR3 is 13 residues long. From germline, CDR1 is DFQATT and CDR2 SNEGSKA (reference sequence). The DNA of the CDR3 is TGCAGTGCCCGCCGACAGGGAACAGATGCGCAGTATTTT. The encoded protein is CSARRQGTDAQYF.

This clonotype was detected a few times. The V call is TRBV9, the J call TRBJ2-1; the D gene is possibly TRBD2 (5 bases). Trimming removed 0 bases from V and 4 bases from J, with 17 bases in between. CDR3 length: 17 amino acids. In germline, CDR1 is SGDLS, CDR2 YYNGEE. The CDR3 region has the DNA TGTGCCAGCAGCGTAGGTGGCTCGATGCCGGGGTACAATGAGCAGTTCTTC. Amino acids: CASSVGGSMPGYNEQFF.

The J gene is TRBJ2-1, the V gene TRBV20-1, with D unclear. Germline loops: CDR1 DFQATT, CDR2 SNEGSKA (reference sequence). Trimming removed 5 bases from V and 5 bases from J, with 4 bases in between. The CDR3 consists of 10 residues. The CDR3 loop is CSAPHNEQFF. The DNA for the CDR3 is TGCAGTGCTCCCCACAATGAGCAGTTCTTC.

The chain recombines TRBV29-1 with TRBJ1-1, with D uncertain. Trimming took off 5 bases at V and 1 base at J, with 5 bases between the two ends. The length of the CDR3 is 11 residues. Germline CDR1 and CDR2: SQVTM and ANQGSEA. Here the CDR3 reads CSVKPNTEAFF. CDR3 sequence (DNA): TGCAGCGTTAAACCGAACACTGAAGCTTTCTTT.

A few counts support this clonotype. This chain joins TRBV6-6 and TRBJ1-2; D is uncertain. This CDR3 region has 13 residues. V shed 7 bases and J shed 1 base, with 10 bases lying between them. Germline V gene data show CDR1 as MNHNY and CDR2 as SVGAGI (reference sequence). The CDR3 sequence is CASTNPNNYGYTF. The CDR3, as DNA: TGTGCCAGCACGAATCCGAATAACTATGGCTACACCTTC.

This clonotype has a handful of counts. The CDR3, as DNA: TGCAGTGCTATAAGGACACAGATATACAATGAGCAGTTCTTC. Translating it yields CSAIRTQIYNEQFF. The chain joins TRBV20-1 to TRBJ2-1, with TRBD1 as a possible D gene (5 bases). In germline, CDR1 is DFQATT, CDR2 SNEGSKA (reference sequence). Deletions cut 4 bases from V and 4 bases from J, with 14 bases between. This CDR3 has 14 amino acids.